These T cell receptor beta chains were read from a single sample in a study of control samples from healthy donors and cancer patients. The protocol was immunoSEQ multiplex PCR, while the TCRdb copy is restricted to in-frame clones and leaves out a portion. The sample lists approximately 100,000 clones, roughly four fifths occurring once. The source material was blood. The receptors stem from a man aged 60 to 75 in good health. The CDR3 runs from the conserved cysteine through the conserved F or W. Each record gives: D gene, V gene, J gene, CDR3 protein. D genes are given only for firm matches.

d_gene: TRBD1
v_gene: TRBV28
j_gene: TRBJ1-2
CDR3aa: CASNGPGRGLGGYTF

d_gene: NA
v_gene: TRBV11-2
j_gene: TRBJ2-7
CDR3aa: CASSLSPDYEQYF

d_gene: NA
v_gene: TRBV7-9
j_gene: TRBJ1-1
CDR3aa: CASRITGQMNTEAFF

d_gene: NA
v_gene: TRBV7-9
j_gene: TRBJ2-7
CDR3aa: CASSSGSEQYF

d_gene: TRBD1
v_gene: TRBV29-1
j_gene: TRBJ2-2
CDR3aa: CSGLRDRFTGELFF

d_gene: NA
v_gene: TRBV7-8
j_gene: TRBJ1-2
CDR3aa: CASLKRGARIYGYTF

d_gene: NA
v_gene: TRBV6-6
j_gene: TRBJ2-7
CDR3aa: CASSYVRQDEQYF

d_gene: TRBD1
v_gene: TRBV10-3
j_gene: TRBJ2-1
CDR3aa: CAIIHDRDYNEQFF

d_gene: NA
v_gene: TRBV10-3
j_gene: TRBJ1-6
CDR3aa: CAISAVNSPLHF

d_gene: NA
v_gene: TRBV30
j_gene: TRBJ2-3
CDR3aa: CAWTLGSYADTQYF

d_gene: TRBD1
v_gene: TRBV6-5
j_gene: TRBJ1-4
CDR3aa: CASSYVKGTGEKLFF